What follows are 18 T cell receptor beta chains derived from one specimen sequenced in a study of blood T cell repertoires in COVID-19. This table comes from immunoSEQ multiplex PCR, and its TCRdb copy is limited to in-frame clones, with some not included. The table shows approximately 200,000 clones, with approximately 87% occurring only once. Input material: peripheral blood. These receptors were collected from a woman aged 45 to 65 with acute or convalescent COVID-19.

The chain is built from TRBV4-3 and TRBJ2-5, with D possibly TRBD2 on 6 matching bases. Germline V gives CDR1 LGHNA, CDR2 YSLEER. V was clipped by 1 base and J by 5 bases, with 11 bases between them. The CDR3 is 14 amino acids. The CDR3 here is CASSQARAGETQYF. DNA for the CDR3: TGCGCCAGCAGCCAAGCCCGCGCGGGGGAGACCCAGTACTTC.

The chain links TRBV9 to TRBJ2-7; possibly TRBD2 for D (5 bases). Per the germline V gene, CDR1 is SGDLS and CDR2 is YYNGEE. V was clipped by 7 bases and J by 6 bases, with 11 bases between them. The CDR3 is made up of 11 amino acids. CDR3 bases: TGTGCCAGCGGGCGGGCGGGCGAGCAGTACTTC. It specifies CASGRAGEQYF.

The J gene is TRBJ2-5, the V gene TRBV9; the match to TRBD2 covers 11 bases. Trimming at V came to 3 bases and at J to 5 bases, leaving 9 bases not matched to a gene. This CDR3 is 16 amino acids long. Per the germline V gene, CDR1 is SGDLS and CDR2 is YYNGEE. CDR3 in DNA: TGTGCCAGCAGCGCTAGCGGGGGGACAATGAGGGAGACCCAGTACTTC. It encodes CASSASGGTMRETQYF.

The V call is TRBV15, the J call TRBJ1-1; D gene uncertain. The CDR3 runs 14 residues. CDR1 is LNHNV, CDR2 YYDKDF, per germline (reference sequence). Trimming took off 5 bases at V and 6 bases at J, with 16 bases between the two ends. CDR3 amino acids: CATSSRVGGSEAFF. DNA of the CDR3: TGTGCCACCAGCTCACGAGTGGGCGGGTCTGAAGCTTTCTTT.

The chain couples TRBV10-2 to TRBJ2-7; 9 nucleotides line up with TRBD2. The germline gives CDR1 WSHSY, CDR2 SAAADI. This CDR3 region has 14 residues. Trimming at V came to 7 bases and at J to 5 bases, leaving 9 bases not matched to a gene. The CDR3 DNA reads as TGCGCCAGCACCGGCGTCCTAGCGGGGAACGAGCAGTACTTC. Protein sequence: CASTGVLAGNEQYF.

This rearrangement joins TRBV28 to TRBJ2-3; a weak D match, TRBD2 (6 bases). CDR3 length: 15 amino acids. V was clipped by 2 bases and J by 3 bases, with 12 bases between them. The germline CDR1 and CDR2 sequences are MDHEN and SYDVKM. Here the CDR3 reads CASSLTGVRTDTQYF. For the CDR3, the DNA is TGTGCCAGCAGTTTAACGGGGGTGAGGACAGATACGCAGTATTTT.

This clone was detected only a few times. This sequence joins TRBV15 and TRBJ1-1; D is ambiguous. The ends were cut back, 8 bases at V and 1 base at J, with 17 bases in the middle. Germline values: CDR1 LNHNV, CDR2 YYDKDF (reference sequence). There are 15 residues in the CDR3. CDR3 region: CATSPPRRKNTEAFF. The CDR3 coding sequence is TGTGCCACCTCACCCCCGCGGCGGAAGAACACTGAAGCTTTCTTT.

CDR3 in amino acids: CASSTIGIANTGELFF. CDR3 in DNA: TGCGCCAGCAGCACTATAGGAATAGCGAACACCGGGGAGCTGTTTTTT. J is TRBJ2-2 and V is TRBV5-1, with D unresolved. V was shortened by 4 bases and J by 0 bases, with 13 bases between the two germline ends. Germline CDR1 reads SGHRS; CDR2 reads YFSETQ. The CDR3 loop spans 16 amino acids.

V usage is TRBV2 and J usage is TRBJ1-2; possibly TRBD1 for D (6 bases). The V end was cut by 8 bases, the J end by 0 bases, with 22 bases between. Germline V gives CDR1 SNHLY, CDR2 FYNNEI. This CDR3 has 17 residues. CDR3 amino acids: CASPVLTGSQSNYGYTF. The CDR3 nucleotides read TGTGCCAGCCCAGTTTTAACAGGGTCCCAATCTAACTATGGCTACACCTTC.

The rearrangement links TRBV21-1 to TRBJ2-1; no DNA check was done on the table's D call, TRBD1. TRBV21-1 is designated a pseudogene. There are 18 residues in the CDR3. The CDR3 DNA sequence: TGTGCCAGCAGCAAAGCCCGGACAGGGTATAGTAATCGGGATGAGCAGTTCTTC. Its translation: CASSKARTGYSNRDEQFF.

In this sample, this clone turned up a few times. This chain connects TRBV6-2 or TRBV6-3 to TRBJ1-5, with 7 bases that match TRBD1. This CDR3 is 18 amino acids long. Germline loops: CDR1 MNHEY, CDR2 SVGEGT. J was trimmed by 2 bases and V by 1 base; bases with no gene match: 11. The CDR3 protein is CASSYYRQGDIRNQPQHF. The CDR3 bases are TGTGCCAGCAGTTACTACCGCCAGGGGGATATTCGCAATCAGCCCCAGCATTTT.

This CDR3 reads CASSQGTGQYGYTF. In DNA, the CDR3 is TGTGCCAGCAGCCAAGGGACAGGGCAATATGGCTACACCTTC. The chain employs TRBV3-1 (or the pseudogene TRBV3-2) and TRBJ1-2, with 8 positions matching TRBD1. This CDR3 comprises 14 residues. Trimming cost V 1 base and J 5 bases; bases outside gene matches: 3. CDR1 and CDR2 from the germline V gene are LGHDT and YNNKEL (reference sequence).

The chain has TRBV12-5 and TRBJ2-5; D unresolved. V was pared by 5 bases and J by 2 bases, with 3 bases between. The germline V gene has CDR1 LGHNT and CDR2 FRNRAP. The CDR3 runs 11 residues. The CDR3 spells CASGLQETQYF. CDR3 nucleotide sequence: TGTGCTAGTGGTCTGCAAGAGACCCAGTACTTC.

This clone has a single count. This CDR3 reads CASSHIRTSGGNNEQFF. CDR3 in DNA: TGTGCCAGCAGTCACATCCGGACTAGCGGGGGGAACAATGAGCAGTTCTTC. V usage is TRBV6-2 or TRBV6-3 and J usage is TRBJ2-1, with 14 positions matching TRBD2. This CDR3 is built from 17 residues. Losses at the gene ends were 5 bases for V and 5 bases for J; bases not matched to a gene: 8. Germline V gene data show CDR1 as MNHEY and CDR2 as SVGEGT.

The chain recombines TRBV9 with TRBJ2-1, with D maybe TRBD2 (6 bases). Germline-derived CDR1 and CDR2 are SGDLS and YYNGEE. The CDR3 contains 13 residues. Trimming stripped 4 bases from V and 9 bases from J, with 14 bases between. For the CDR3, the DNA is TGTGCCAGCAGCCCCCGTGTGGGGGGTGAGCAGTTCTTC. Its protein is CASSPRVGGEQFF.

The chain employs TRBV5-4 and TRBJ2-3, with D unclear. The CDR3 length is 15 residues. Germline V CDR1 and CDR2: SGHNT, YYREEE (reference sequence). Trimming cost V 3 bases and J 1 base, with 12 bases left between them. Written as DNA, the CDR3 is TGTGCCAGCAGCTCTTCGGGTCGGCGCACAGATACGCAGTATTTT. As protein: CASSSSGRRTDTQYF.

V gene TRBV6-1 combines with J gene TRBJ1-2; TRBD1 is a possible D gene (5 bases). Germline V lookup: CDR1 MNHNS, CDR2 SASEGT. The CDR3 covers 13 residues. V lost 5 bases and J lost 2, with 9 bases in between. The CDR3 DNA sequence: TGTGCCAGCAGTTATCCAGGGAACTATGGCTACACCTTC. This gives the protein CASSYPGNYGYTF.

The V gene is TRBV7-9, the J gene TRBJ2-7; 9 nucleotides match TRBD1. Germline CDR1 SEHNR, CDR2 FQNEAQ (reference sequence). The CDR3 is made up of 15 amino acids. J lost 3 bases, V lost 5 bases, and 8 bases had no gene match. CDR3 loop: CASSRPGQGLYEQYF. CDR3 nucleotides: TGTGCCAGCAGCCGCCCGGGACAGGGCCTCTACGAGCAGTACTTC.